The 8 T cell receptor beta chains given below trace back to one sample, sequenced in a study of CD8 T cells in ankylosing spondylitis. MiXCR was run by TCRdb on the 5' RACE reads, yielding one entry per CDR3 protein. This sample carries some 46,000 distinct CDR3 sequences, around 10% of them seen once, and the ten largest clones take approximately 1.5%. Sequencing was done on a sample of blood, either unsorted or a sorted T cell fraction (not recorded which). Receptors were obtained from a male donor with ankylosing spondylitis or in good health (not recorded which).

The sample holds many counts of this clonotype. V is TRBV20-1 and J is TRBJ2-7; maybe TRBD2 (6 bases). Germline CDR1 is DFQATT and CDR2 is SNEGSKA (reference sequence). V lost 7 bases and J lost 0, with 19 bases in between. The CDR3 extends over 15 amino acids. CDR3: CSVSRVSGSSYEQYF. CDR3 nucleotides: TGCAGTGTAAGCAGAGTTAGCGGAAGCTCCTACGAGCAGTACTTC.

This clonotype was seen at least ten times. The CDR3 reads CASSLDRTNTEAFF. The CDR3 bases are TGCGCCAGCAGCTTGGACAGGACGAACACTGAAGCTTTCTTT. The gene calls are TRBV5-1 and TRBJ1-1; D perhaps matches TRBD1 (5 bases). Trimming left V 0 bases short and J 1 base short, with 7 bases between. Germline V gene data show CDR1 as SGHRS and CDR2 as YFSETQ. The CDR3 extends over 14 amino acids.

This clonotype showed up many times. The chain is built from TRBV20-1 and TRBJ1-1; D unresolved. Per germline, CDR1 DFQATT and CDR2 SNEGSKA (reference sequence). V dropped 3 bases and J dropped 0 bases, with 8 bases sitting between them. The CDR3 spans 13 residues. CDR3 in amino acids: CSASGPMNTEAFF. In DNA form, the CDR3 reads TGCAGTGCTAGTGGGCCCATGAACACTGAAGCTTTCTTT.

A remark on this clonotype: A much more abundant neighbour one base away suggests this may be a read error. CDR3 DNA sequence: TGTGCCAGCAGGGGACTAGATAGAGAGATCCAGTACTTC. It is translated as CASRGLDREIQYF. The chain is built from TRBV5-5 and TRBJ2-5; 8 bases agree with TRBD2. Germline values: CDR1 SGHKS, CDR2 YYEKEE (reference sequence). The CDR3 has 13 amino acids.

This clonotype was detected ten times or more. The chain combines TRBV5-1 with TRBJ2-7, with D perhaps matching TRBD1 (5 bases). Trimming pared 5 bases from V and 1 base from J, leaving 10 bases between. This CDR3 has 13 amino acids. The germline gives CDR1 SGHRS, CDR2 YFSETQ. The CDR3 loop is CASRGLGSYEQYF. The CDR3 bases are TGCGCCAGCAGGGGGCTCGGGTCCTACGAGCAGTACTTC.

This clonotype was found many times. The chain carries TRBV5-1 and TRBJ2-1, with TRBD1 matching 8 bases. Germline V CDR1 and CDR2: SGHRS, YFSETQ. Losses at the gene ends were 4 bases for V and 7 bases for J; bases not matched to a gene: 4. CDR3 size: 13 residues. Written as DNA, the CDR3 is TGCGCCAGCAGCCCCAGGACAGGGAATGAGCAGTTCTTC. Amino acids: CASSPRTGNEQFF.

In its sample, this clonotype was seen many times. The CDR3 region has the DNA TGTGCCAGCAGTTTCCAGGGAAGCTCCTACGAGCAGTACTTC. Its translation is CASSFQGSSYEQYF. This rearrangement joins TRBV12-3 or TRBV12-4 to TRBJ2-7; a possible D gene is TRBD1 (5 bases). Trimming left V 3 bases short and J 0 bases short, with 9 bases between. The CDR3 has 14 residues.

This clonotype was observed at least ten times. V usage is TRBV29-1 and J usage is TRBJ2-7; D is uncertain. The CDR3 covers 13 residues. V dropped 3 bases and J dropped 2 bases, with 11 bases sitting between them. CDR1 and CDR2 from the germline V gene are SQVTM and ANQGSEA. The CDR3 reads CSVDRYQPYEQYF. CDR3 DNA: TGCAGCGTTGATAGGTACCAGCCCTACGAGCAGTACTTC.